This TCR beta chain originates from a study of T cell changes during pregnancy in multiple sclerosis (dated by TCRdb to the late 2010s). Describing the broader study: In women with multiple sclerosis, the researchers looked at how the T cell repertoire shifted as pregnancy progressed.

V drops 11 bases and J drops 5 bases, leaving 13 bases in between. There are 12 amino acids in the CDR3, from cysteine to phenylalanine inclusive. Only the CDR3 part of the read is kept: 36 bases, read in frame from the first base. As encoded in the germline V gene (reference sequence), CDR1 is LNHDA while CDR2 is SQIVND. The library was produced with the immunoSEQ multiplex PCR assay. The immuneACCESS repertoire file appears here via TCRdb, limited to in-frame rearrangements. These files lack a portion of the clones; in checked studies, under half of the deficit traces to unresolved V genes, and the cause of the others is not known. In this sample the table shows 98,000 or so clones, approximately 95% of which occur a single time. The leading ten clones occupy 0.99% of the sample. Notes on this clone: The specificity of this receptor is unknown. Per-base quality was not reported, and no clone a single base away is much larger than it.

Rearrangement joined TRBV19 to TRBJ2-1, with TRBD2 as a weak D call on 6 bases. Sequencing was performed on peripheral blood, taken after pregnancy. This receptor was taken from a female donor with multiple sclerosis, enrolled in a pregnancy study. The CDR3: CAAGSGHNEQFF. The DNA sequence reads TGTGCCGCGGGAAGTGGCCACAATGAGCAGTTCTTC.